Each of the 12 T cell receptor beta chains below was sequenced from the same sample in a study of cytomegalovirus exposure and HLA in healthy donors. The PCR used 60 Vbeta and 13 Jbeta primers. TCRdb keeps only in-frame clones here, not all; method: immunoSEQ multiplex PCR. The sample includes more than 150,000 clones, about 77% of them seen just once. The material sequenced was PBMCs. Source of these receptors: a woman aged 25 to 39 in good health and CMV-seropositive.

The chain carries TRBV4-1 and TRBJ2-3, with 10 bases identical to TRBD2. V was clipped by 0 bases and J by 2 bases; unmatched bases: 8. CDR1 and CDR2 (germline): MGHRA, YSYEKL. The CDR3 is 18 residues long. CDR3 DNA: TGCGCCAGCAGCCAAGATCCTCAGGGACTAGCGATCACAGATACGCAGTATTTT. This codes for CASSQDPQGLAITDTQYF.

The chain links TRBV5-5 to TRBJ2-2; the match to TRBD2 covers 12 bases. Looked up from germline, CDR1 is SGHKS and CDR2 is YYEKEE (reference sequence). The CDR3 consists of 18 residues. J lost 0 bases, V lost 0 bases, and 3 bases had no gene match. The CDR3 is CASSLATSGGTNTGELFF. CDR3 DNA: TGTGCCAGCAGCTTGGCGACTAGCGGGGGAACGAACACCGGGGAGCTGTTTTTT. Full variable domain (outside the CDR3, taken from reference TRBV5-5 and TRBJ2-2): DAGVTQSPTHLIKTRGQQVTLRCSPISGHKSVSWYQQVLGQGPQFIFQYYEKEERGRGNFPDRFSARQFPNYSSELNVNALLLGDSALYLCASSLATSGGTNTGELFFGEGSRLTVL.

The CDR3 coding sequence is TGTGCCAGCAGCGGCCGTCGCAGCACCGGGGAGCTGTTTTTT. Protein product: CASSGRRSTGELFF. V is TRBV9 and J is TRBJ2-2; D gene unclear. V was cut by 3 bases and J by 4 bases, with 10 bases left in between. Per germline, CDR1 SGDLS and CDR2 YYNGEE. This CDR3 comprises 14 residues.

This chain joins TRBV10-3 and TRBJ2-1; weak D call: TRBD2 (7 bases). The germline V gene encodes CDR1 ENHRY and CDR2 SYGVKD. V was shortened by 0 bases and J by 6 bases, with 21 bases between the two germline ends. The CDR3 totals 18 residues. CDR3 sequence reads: CAISESIGGIQRGNEQFF. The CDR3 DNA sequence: TGTGCCATCAGTGAGTCGATAGGGGGGATCCAGCGGGGCAATGAGCAGTTCTTC.

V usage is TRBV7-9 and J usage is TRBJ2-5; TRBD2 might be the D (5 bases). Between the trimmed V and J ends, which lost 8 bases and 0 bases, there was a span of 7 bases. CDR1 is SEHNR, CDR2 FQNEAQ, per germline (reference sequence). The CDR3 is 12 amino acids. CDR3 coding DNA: TGTGCCAGCGCGGGCTACCAAGAGACCCAGTACTTC. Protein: CASAGYQETQYF.

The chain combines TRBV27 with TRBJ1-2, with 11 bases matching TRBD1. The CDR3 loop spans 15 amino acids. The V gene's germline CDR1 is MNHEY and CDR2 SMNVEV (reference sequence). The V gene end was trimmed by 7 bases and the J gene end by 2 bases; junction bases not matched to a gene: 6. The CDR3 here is CASIGWTGGNYGYTF. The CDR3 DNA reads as TGTGCCAGCATCGGATGGACAGGGGGCAACTATGGCTACACCTTC.

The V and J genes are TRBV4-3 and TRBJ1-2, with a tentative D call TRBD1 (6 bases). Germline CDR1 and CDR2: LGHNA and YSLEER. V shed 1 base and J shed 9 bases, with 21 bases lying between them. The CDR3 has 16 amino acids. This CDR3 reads CASSQVSGQGSKSYTF. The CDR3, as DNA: TGCGCCAGCAGCCAAGTAAGCGGCCAGGGGAGTAAGAGCTACACCTTC.

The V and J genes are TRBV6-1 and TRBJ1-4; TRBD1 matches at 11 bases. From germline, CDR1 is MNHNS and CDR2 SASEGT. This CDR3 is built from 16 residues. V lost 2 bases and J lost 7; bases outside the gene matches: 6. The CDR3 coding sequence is TGTGCCAGCAGTGAAAGATCCGGGACAGGGGGTGAAAAACTGTTTTTT. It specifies CASSERSGTGGEKLFF.

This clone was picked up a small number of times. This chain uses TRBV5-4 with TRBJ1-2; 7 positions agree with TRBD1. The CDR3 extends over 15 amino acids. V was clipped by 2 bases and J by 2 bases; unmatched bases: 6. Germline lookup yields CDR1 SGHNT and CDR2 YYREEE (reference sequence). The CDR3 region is CASSFNRGPNYGYTF. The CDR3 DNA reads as TGTGCCAGCAGCTTCAACAGGGGTCCCAACTATGGCTACACCTTC.

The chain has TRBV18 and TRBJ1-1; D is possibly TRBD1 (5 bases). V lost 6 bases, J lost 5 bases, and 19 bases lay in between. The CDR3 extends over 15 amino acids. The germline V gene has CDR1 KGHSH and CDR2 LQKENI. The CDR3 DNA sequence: TGTGCCAGCTCTCCCCACGCGGTGGGGGGTACTGAAGCTTTCTTT. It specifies CASSPHAVGGTEAFF.

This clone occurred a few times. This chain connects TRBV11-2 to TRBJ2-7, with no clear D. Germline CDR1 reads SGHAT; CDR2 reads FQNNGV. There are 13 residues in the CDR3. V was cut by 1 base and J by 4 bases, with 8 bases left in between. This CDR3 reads CASSLAELYEQYF. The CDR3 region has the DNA TGTGCCAGCAGCTTAGCTGAGCTGTACGAGCAGTACTTC.

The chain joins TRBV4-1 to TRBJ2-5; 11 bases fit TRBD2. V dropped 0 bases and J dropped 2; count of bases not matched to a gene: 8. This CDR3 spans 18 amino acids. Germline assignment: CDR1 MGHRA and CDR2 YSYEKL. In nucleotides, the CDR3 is TGCGCCAGCAGCCAAGATACCGGTCTAGCGGGGGGTCAAGAGACCCAGTACTTC. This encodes CASSQDTGLAGGQETQYF.